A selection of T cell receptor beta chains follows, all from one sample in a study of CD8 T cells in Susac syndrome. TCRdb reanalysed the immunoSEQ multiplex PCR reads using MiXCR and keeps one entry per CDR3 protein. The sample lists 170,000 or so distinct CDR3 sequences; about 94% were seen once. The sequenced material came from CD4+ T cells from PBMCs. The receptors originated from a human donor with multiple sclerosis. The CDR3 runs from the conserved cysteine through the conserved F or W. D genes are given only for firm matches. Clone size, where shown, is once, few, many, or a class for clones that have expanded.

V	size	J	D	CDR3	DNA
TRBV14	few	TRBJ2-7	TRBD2	CASSQRAGVTYEQYF	TGTGCCAGCAGCCAGCGGGCGGGGGTGACCTACGAGCAGTACTTC
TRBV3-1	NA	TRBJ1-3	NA	CASSQGWAGNTIYF	TGTGCCAGCAGCCAAGGTTGGGCAGGAAACACCATATATTTT
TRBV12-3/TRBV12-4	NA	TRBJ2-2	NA	CASRSQGTGELFF	TGTGCCAGCAGGTCGCAGGGCACCGGGGAGCTGTTTTTT
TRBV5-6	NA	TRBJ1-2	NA	CASSLVGILQNGYTF	TGTGCCAGCAGCTTGGTCGGCATTCTACAAAATGGCTACACCTTC
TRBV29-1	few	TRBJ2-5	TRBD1	CSVATGVQETQYF	TGCAGCGTCGCGACAGGGGTCCAAGAGACCCAGTACTTC
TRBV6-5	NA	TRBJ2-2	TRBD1	CASSYSRTGGSGELFF	TGTGCCAGCAGTTACTCAAGGACAGGGGGGTCCGGGGAGCTGTTTTTT
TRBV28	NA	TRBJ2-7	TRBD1	CASSFNRGLYEQYF	TGTGCCAGCAGTTTTAACAGGGGGCTCTACGAGCAGTACTTC
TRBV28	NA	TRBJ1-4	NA	CASSKTGGGEKLFF	TGTGCCAGCAGTAAGACAGGAGGCGGTGAAAAACTGTTTTTT
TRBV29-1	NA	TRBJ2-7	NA	CSVAGSGYEQYF	TGCAGCGTTGCAGGGTCGGGGTACGAGCAGTACTTC
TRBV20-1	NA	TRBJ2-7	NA	CRAFSTGTYEQYF	TGCAGAGCCTTTAGTACAGGGACCTACGAGCAGTACTTC
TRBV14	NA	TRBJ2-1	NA	CASSQAREQFF	TGTGCCAGCAGCCAAGCCAGGGAGCAGTTCTTC
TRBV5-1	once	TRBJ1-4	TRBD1	CASSFSPPGQANEKLFF	TGCGCCAGCAGCTTCTCTCCACCGGGACAGGCTAATGAAAAACTGTTTTTT
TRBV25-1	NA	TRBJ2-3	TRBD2	CASSEYPGLAGGTDTQYF	TGTGCCAGCAGTGAATACCCGGGACTAGCGGGAGGGACAGATACGCAGTATTTT
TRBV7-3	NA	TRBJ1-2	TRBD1	CASSPRGLDRGLYGYTF	TGTGCCAGCAGCCCCCGGGGGCTGGACAGGGGGCTGTATGGCTACACCTTC
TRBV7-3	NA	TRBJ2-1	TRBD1	CASSPQAGTGVNEQFF	TGTGCCAGCAGCCCACAGGCCGGGACAGGGGTCAATGAGCAGTTCTTC
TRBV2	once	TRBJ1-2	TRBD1	CASRTGGPSYGYTF	TGTGCCAGCAGGACAGGGGGCCCCTCTTATGGCTACACCTTC
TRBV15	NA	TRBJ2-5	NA	CATSRAAPETQYF	TGTGCCACCAGCAGAGCCGCCCCAGAGACCCAGTACTTC
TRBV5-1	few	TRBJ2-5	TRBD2	CASSSTSEETQYF	TGTGCCAGCAGCTCGACTAGCGAAGAGACCCAGTACTTC
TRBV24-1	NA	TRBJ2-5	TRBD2	CATSEWTSGDRETQYF	TGTGCCACCAGTGAGTGGACTAGCGGGGATCGAGAGACCCAGTACTTC
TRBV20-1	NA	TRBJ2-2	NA	CSARVNTGELFF	TGCAGTGCTAGGGTAAACACCGGGGAGCTGTTTTTT
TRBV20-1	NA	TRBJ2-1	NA	CSLPNPSSYNEQFF	TGCAGTCTCCCCAATCCGAGCTCCTACAATGAGCAGTTCTTC
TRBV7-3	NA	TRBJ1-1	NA	CASSQVGGSGTEAFF	TGTGCCAGCAGCCAGGTCGGGGGGAGCGGCACTGAAGCTTTCTTT
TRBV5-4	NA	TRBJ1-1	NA	CASSWETGSTEAFF	TGTGCCAGCAGCTGGGAAACAGGGAGCACTGAAGCTTTCTTT
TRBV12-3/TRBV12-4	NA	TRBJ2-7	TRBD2	CASSLVRGGATEQYF	TGTGCCAGCAGTTTAGTTCGCGGGGGGGCGACCGAGCAGTACTTC
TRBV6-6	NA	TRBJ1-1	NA	CASSPPPGGTEAFF	TGTGCCAGCAGTCCCCCACCGGGAGGAACTGAAGCTTTCTTT
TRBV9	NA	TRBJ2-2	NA	CASSPRTAATGELFF	TGTGCCAGCAGCCCAAGGACAGCTGCCACCGGGGAGCTGTTTTTT
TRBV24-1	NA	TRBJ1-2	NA	CATSDHRGPYGYTF	TGTGCCACCAGTGATCATAGAGGGCCCTATGGCTACACCTTC
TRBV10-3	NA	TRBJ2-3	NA	CAIRAGQNTDTQYF	TGTGCCATCAGGGCGGGACAGAACACAGATACGCAGTATTTT
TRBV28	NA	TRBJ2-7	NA	CASRTGTLDEQYF	TGTGCCAGCAGGACCGGGACTTTGGACGAGCAGTACTTC
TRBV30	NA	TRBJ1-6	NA	CAWSVRDNSPLHF	TGTGCCTGGAGTGTCCGGGATAATTCACCCCTCCACTTT
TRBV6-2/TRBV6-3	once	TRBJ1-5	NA	CASSYSPSGNQPQHF	TGTGCCAGCAGTTACTCACCCTCAGGGAATCAGCCCCAGCATTTT
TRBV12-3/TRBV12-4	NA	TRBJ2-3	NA	CASRPTRLGTDTQYF	TGTGCCAGCAGACCCACACGGTTGGGCACAGATACGCAGTATTTT
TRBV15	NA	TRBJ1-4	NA	CATSRDQGYEKLFF	TGTGCCACCAGCAGAGATCAGGGGTATGAAAAACTGTTTTTT
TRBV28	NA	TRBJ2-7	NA	CASSLTVNYEQYF	TGTGCCAGCAGTTTAACAGTGAACTACGAGCAGTACTTC
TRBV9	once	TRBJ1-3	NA	CASSAPEGPAIYF	TGTGCCAGCAGCGCGCCTGAGGGGCCTGCCATATATTTT
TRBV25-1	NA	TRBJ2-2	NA	CASSELATGGELFF	TGTGCCAGCAGTGAATTAGCAACAGGTGGGGAGCTGTTTTTT
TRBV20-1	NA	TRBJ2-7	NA	CSATPMSAPYEQYF	TGCAGTGCGACCCCTATGAGTGCACCCTACGAGCAGTACTTC
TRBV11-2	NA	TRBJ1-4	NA	CASSLDPGRREKLFF	TGTGCCAGCAGCTTAGATCCGGGGCGGAGAGAAAAACTGTTTTTT
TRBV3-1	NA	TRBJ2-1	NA	CASSQRGTSYNEQFF	TGTGCCAGCAGCCAAAGGGGGACCTCCTACAATGAGCAGTTCTTC